This T cell receptor beta chain is drawn from a study of technical replicates of blood from several donors. The table came from immunoSEQ multiplex PCR; TCRdb's copy has only in-frame clones and leaves some out. Among 44,000 or so clones, roughly nine tenths were seen once, and the ten largest hold roughly 3.9%. The CDR3 is 17 residues long. CDR1 and CDR2 from the germline V gene are SGHRS and YFSETQ. V lost 2 bases and J lost 6, with 18 bases in between. The chain links TRBV5-1 to TRBJ1-6; D is perhaps TRBD1 (6 bases). The sequence derives from a human donor in good health. Some clones in this sample may be carry-over from other donors' samples. Material: PBMCs. The CDR3 reads CASSLGQSPLINSPLHF. CDR3 DNA sequence: TGCGCCAGCAGCTTAGGACAGTCCCCACTGATTAATTCACCCCTCCACTTT.